This T cell receptor (beta chain) stems from a study of blood T cell repertoires in COVID-19 (dated by TCRdb to the early 2020s). Looking at the study overall: The collaborator samples originated in the United States, Italy and Spain and spanned the acute and convalescent phases of COVID-19. The prospective study material was composed of cDNA or gDNA derived from T cells, B-cell-depleted T cells, or PBMCs. The dataset comprised deeply sampled blood TCRbeta repertoires from subjects exposed to, actively infected with, or recovered from COVID-19. A freely available public database, intended as a resource for researchers studying the immune response to SARS-CoV-2, is where the repertoires were released. Samples were obtained from the ongoing ImmuneRACE study (first 160 participants) and from over 1,000 subjects provided by 6 global collaborators. Nearly every sample came with metadata listing a de-identified subject ID, COVID-19 status, age in years and sex. Where available, HLA class I and class II types were obtained from metadata supplied by the sample provider rather than from assay-based typing.

As for this clone: No cognate antigen has been identified for it. There are no base qualities to consult, and no much larger clone falls within one base.

What the work shows at the level of the full study, not this receptor alone: The amount of clinical and demographic metadata varied by source and participant and was provided uncurated.

The immunoSEQ Assay, a bias-controlled multiplex PCR, was used to amplify TCRbeta CDR3 regions from genomic DNA. Per the original workflow: The number of nucleated cells in each sample was estimated from the amplification of reference gene primers within the assay. To quantify the absolute abundance of each unique TCRbeta CDR3 rearrangement, sequence reads were collapsed and filtered. For each sample, productive Simpson clonality was calculated as the square root of Simpson's diversity index over productive rearrangements. TCRdb stores this immuneACCESS table with in-frame sequences only. Part of the clones is absent; in the studies checked, under half of the shortfall reflects unresolved V genes, and no reason is known for the rest. That table furnishes V, J and clone size, whereas the DNA furnished D and trimming. The sample table records roughly 160,000 clones; approximately 86% of these occur just once. The ten largest clones take up 2% to 3% of the sample.

Including cysteine and phenylalanine, the CDR3 has 16 amino acids. Only CDR3 DNA is held: 48 bases, read in frame from base 1. Trimming costs V 1 base and J 5 bases, and their ends lie 17 bases apart. The germline V gene (reference sequence) gives CDR1 as LGHDT and CDR2 as YNNKEL. One collaborating source in Seattle enrolled patients during active infection and followed them longitudinally through the course of disease. Each collaborating institution followed its own protocols to collect whole blood in K2EDTA tubes. For TCRbeta analysis, collaborator samples were shipped as frozen whole blood, as isolated PBMCs, or as DNA extracted from either sample type.

The rearranged segments are TRBV3-1 (or the pseudogene TRBV3-2) and TRBJ1-1, with no reliable assignment of the D segment. The receptor was derived from a woman older than 75 with COVID-19, enrolled during active disease. The sample was peripheral blood. Here the CDR3 is given as CASSQVVGHGGTEAFF. The base sequence is TGTGCCAGCAGCCAAGTGGTGGGCCACGGAGGTACTGAAGCTTTCTTT.